This T cell receptor (beta chain) derives from a study of shared clonotypes between healthy human individuals. Study observations and caveats: Generally, estimated richness proved larger in naive subsets than it did in memory subsets. Apart from blood, nothing was sampled; tissue repertoires likely differ. Among non-shared clonotypes, generation probabilities were lower than among those shared by all four donors.

Naive CD8 cells were CD45RO-negative, positively selected for CCR7, excluding terminally differentiated effector memory CD45RA+ cells. This CDR3 contains 15 residues. The germline CDR1 and CDR2 sequences are LNHDA and SQIVND (reference sequence). V was pared by 4 bases and J by 0 bases, with 10 bases between. Genomic DNA belonging to each subset was distributed in equal measure over several immunoSEQ plates. Sequencing was performed with immunoSEQ multiplex PCR; in TCRdb, only in-frame clones are kept and a portion is missing. The data show roughly 2.1 million clones, about 93% seen once. Concerning this clone: Its antigen remains unidentified.

The source material was naive CD8+ T cells from PBMCs. The clonotype originates from a man between 18 and 29 years old in good health. Some clones in this sample may be carry-over from other donors' samples. This chain connects TRBV19 to TRBJ2-1; D remains ambiguous. The CDR3 is CASSTGPSSYNEQFF. CDR3 nucleotides: TGTGCCAGTAGTACTGGACCGAGCTCCTACAATGAGCAGTTCTTC.